The sequence of this T cell receptor beta chain was determined in a study of CD8 T cells in ankylosing spondylitis. Findings and limits, study-wide: Disease-linked clones were reportedly significantly enriched in matched ankylosing spondylitis synovial fluid.

Each CDR3 protein is one row after TCRdb ran MiXCR on the 5' RACE reads. This repertoire shows approximately 210,000 distinct CDR3 sequences, roughly 12% found once; its top ten account for 16%. Unmatched junction bases numbered 10, after V lost 0 bases and J lost 16 bases. The length of the CDR3 is 13 residues. CDR1 and CDR2 from the germline V gene are SGHDT and YYEEEE. This clonotype occurred a few times. Its matching antigen is unknown. The chain combines TRBV5-6 with TRBJ2-1; 7 bases are shared with TRBD2. Input material: blood, either unsorted or a sorted T cell fraction (not recorded which). The TCR comes from a male donor with ankylosing spondylitis or in good health (not recorded which). The DNA for the CDR3 is TGTGCCAGCAGCTTGGGGGCTAGCGGCCCATTCTTCTTC. It codes for CASSLGASGPFFF.